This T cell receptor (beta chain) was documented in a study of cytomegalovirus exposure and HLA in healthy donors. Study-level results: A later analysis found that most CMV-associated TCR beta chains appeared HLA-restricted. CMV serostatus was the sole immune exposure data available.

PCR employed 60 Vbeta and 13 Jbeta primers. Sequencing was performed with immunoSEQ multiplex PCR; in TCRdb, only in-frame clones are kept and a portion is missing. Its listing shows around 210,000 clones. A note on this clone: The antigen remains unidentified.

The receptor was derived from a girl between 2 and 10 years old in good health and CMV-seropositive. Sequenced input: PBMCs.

CDR3 coding DNA: TGCAGCGTTGAGGGGCTAGCGGGAGTCTCCTACAATGAGCAGTTCTTC. It encodes CSVEGLAGVSYNEQFF. The chain joins TRBV29-1 to TRBJ2-1; 10 bases align to TRBD2. The ends lost 3 bases at V and 0 bases at J; junction bases unmatched: 5. CDR3 length: 16 residues. Germline V gives CDR1 SQVTM, CDR2 ANQGSEA.